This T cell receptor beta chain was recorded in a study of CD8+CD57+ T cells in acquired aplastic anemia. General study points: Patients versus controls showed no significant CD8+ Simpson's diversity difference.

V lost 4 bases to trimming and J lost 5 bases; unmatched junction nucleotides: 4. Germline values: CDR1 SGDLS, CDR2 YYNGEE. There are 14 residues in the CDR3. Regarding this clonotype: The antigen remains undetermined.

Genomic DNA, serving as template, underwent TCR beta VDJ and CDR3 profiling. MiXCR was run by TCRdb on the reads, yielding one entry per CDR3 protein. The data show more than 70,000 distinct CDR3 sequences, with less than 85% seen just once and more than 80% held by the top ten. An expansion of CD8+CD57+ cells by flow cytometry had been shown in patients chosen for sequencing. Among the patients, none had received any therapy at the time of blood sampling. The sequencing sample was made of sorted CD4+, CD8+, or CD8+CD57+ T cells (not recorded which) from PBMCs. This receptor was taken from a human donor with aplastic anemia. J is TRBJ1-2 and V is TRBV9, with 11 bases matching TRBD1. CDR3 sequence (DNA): TGTGCCAGCAGCTCGGGACAGGGGGTATATGGCTACACCTTC. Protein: CASSSGQGVYGYTF.